This entry lists 10 T cell receptor beta chains sequenced from one sample in a study of neoadjuvant anti-PD-1 for oral cavity cancer (dated by TCRdb to the early 2020s). Taken with the paper, the label for time point translates to: before neoadjuvant nivolumab. Library preparation employed the immunoSEQ multiplex PCR assay. TCRdb's version of the immuneACCESS table is confined to in-frame rearrangements and falls short of the full clone set. An unresolved V gene accounts for under half of the shortfall where checked; the remainder is of unknown origin. This sample is represented by 15,000 to 20,000 clones; 50% to 75% of them were singletons. Around 2.8% of the sample goes to the ten largest clones. The sequencing used PBMCs, collected before nivolumab (anti-PD-1) treatment. Source of these receptors: a person aged 40 to 85 with oral cavity squamous cell carcinoma.

The V and J genes are TRBV5-1 and TRBJ2-1, with 8 bases lining up with TRBD1. The V and J ends lost 0 bases and 7 bases, in that order; junction bases with no gene match: 6. This CDR3 is 15 amino acids long. Germline CDR1 is SGHRS and CDR2 is YFSETQ. This CDR3 is CASSLAAGGGNEQFF. The CDR3 DNA follows: TGCGCCAGCAGCTTGGCGGCAGGGGGCGGGAATGAGCAGTTCTTC.

This chain links TRBV7-2 with TRBJ2-7, with a possible D match to TRBD1 (6 bases). The germline V gene encodes CDR1 SGHTA and CDR2 FQGNSA. This CDR3 is 15 amino acids long. V was clipped by 3 bases and J by 4 bases, with 16 bases between them. The CDR3 DNA reads TGTGCCAGCAGCTTGCAAAGCGCAGGGGTATACGAGCAGTACTTC. This translates into CASSLQSAGVYEQYF.

The V and J genes are TRBV10-2 and TRBJ2-2, with 7 bases that match TRBD2. V gave up 8 bases and J gave up 3 bases; unmatched junction bases: 6. This CDR3 region has 14 residues. Germline assignment: CDR1 WSHSY and CDR2 SAAADI. CDR3 loop: CASLRETHTGELFF. The DNA for the CDR3 is TGCGCCAGCTTGCGGGAGACCCACACCGGGGAGCTGTTTTTT.

The chain couples TRBV6-1 to TRBJ2-7; D is unresolved. V was pared by 5 bases and J by 2 bases, with 4 bases between. Germline V gene data show CDR1 as MNHNS and CDR2 as SASEGT. This CDR3 is built from 11 residues. The CDR3 here is CASSNTYEQYF. The CDR3 DNA sequence: TGTGCCAGCAGTAATACCTACGAGCAGTACTTC.

A few counts support this clone. The chain employs TRBV7-9 and TRBJ1-1, with D uncertain. This CDR3 has 15 residues. Between the trimmed V and J ends, which lost 5 bases and 1 base, there was a span of 14 bases. Germline V gene data show CDR1 as SEHNR and CDR2 as FQNEAQ (reference sequence). The CDR3 region has the DNA TGTGCCAGCAGCATACCCCGGGCGGGGAACACTGAAGCTTTCTTT. Protein sequence: CASSIPRAGNTEAFF.

J is TRBJ2-2 and V is TRBV7-9, with D possibly TRBD1 on 5 matching bases. CDR3 length: 16 amino acids. Per germline, CDR1 SEHNR and CDR2 FQNEAQ (reference sequence). V was cut by 5 bases and J by 0 bases, with 13 bases left in between. CDR3 protein: CASSRPGAANTGELFF. CDR3 in DNA: TGTGCCAGCAGCCGCCCTGGGGCAGCGAACACCGGGGAGCTGTTTTTT.

V and J are TRBV5-6 and TRBJ1-5; a possible D gene is TRBD1 (5 bases). CDR1 is SGHDT, CDR2 YYEEEE, per germline. This CDR3 comprises 16 residues. Trimming took off 3 bases at V and 7 bases at J, with 20 bases between the two ends. The CDR3 DNA is TGTGCCAGCAGCTCCTCCGGGACTAAGGGGCGGCAGCCCCAGCATTTT. Protein product: CASSSSGTKGRQPQHF.

The chain has TRBV2 and TRBJ1-4, with a weak D call TRBD1 (5 bases). V was cut by 8 bases and J by 3 bases, with 13 bases left in between. The CDR3 has 14 amino acids. Looked up from germline, CDR1 is SNHLY and CDR2 is FYNNEI. This CDR3 is CASGGEGANEKLFF. CDR3 bases: TGTGCCAGCGGGGGGGAAGGGGCTAATGAAAAACTGTTTTTT.

This clone was recorded a few times. The chain is built from TRBV30 and TRBJ2-3, with a tentative D call TRBD2 (6 bases). CDR3 length equals 13 residues. Trimming pared 4 bases from V and 4 bases from J, leaving 12 bases between. Germline CDR1 GTSNPN, CDR2 SVGIG (reference sequence). The DNA for the CDR3 is TGTGCCTGGACCCGCGGGACCTCAGATACGCAGTATTTT. This encodes CAWTRGTSDTQYF.

J is TRBJ2-1 and V is TRBV5-1, with 8 bases matching TRBD2. This CDR3 is built from 15 residues. The V segment lost 4 bases and the J segment 4 bases; nucleotides outside the gene matches: 7. Germline V lookup: CDR1 SGHRS, CDR2 YFSETQ. The CDR3 DNA reads TGCGCCAGCAGCGCTACTAGCGGCACTTACAATGAGCAGTTCTTC. Translating it yields CASSATSGTYNEQFF.